Described below is a single TCR beta chain sequence and its context. The antigen is not known. This sample stems from a study of shared clonotypes between healthy human individuals. Regarding the study as a whole: Naive CD4 clonotype sharing across a few donors was roughly 5%.

The repertoire was sequenced with immunoSEQ multiplex PCR; TCRdb's copy has only in-frame clones and lacks some. Of around 550,000 clones in the sample, 90% to 96% were seen once. CDR1 MNHEY and CDR2 SMNVEV come from the germline V gene (reference sequence). The CDR3 length is 12 residues. V was trimmed by 3 bases and J by 7 bases, leaving 9 bases between them. The clonotype comes from a woman younger than 45 in good health. Specimen: naive CD4+ T cells sorted from blood. Subset defined: CD45RA+ positively selected. The chain is built from TRBV27 and TRBJ1-2; a possible D gene is TRBD1 (5 bases). The CDR3 region has the DNA TGTGCCAGCAGTTTCCTCGGGGGTGGCTACACCTTC. Its translation is CASSFLGGGYTF.